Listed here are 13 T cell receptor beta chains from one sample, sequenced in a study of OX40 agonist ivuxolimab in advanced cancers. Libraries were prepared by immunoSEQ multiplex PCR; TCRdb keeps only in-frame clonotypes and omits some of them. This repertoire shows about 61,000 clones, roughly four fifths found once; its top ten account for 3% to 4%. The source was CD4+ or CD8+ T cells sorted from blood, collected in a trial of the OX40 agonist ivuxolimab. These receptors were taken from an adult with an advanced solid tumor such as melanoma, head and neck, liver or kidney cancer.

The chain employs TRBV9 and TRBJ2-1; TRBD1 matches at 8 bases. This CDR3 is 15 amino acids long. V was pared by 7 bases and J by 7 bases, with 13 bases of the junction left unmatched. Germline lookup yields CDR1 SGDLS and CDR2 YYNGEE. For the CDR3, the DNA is TGTGCCAGCCACATAGGACAGGGTGGGCTTAATGAGCAGTTCTTC. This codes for CASHIGQGGLNEQFF.

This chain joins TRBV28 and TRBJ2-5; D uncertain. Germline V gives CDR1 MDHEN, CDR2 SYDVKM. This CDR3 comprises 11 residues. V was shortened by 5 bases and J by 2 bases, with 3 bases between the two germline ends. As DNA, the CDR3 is TGTGCCAGCAGTCTTCAAGAGACCCAGTACTTC. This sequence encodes CASSLQETQYF.

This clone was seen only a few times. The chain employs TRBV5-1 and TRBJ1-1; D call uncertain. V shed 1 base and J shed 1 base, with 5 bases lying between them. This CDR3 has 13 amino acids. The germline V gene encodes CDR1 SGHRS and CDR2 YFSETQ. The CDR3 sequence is CASSLLGNTEAFF. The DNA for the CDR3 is TGCGCCAGCAGCTTGCTCGGGAACACTGAAGCTTTCTTT. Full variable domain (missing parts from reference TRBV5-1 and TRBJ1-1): KAGVTQTPRYLIKTRGQQVTLSCSPISGHRSVSWYQQTPGQGLQFLFEYFSETQRNKGNFPGRFSGRQFSNSRSEMNVSTLELGDSALYLCASSLLGNTEAFFGQGTRLTVV.

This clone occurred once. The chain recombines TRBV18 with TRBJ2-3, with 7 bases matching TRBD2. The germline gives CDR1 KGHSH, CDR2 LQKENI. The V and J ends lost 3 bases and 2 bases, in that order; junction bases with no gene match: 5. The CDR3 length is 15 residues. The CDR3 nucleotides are TGTGCCAGCTCACCGTCCGGGACTACCACAGATACGCAGTATTTT. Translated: CASSPSGTTTDTQYF.

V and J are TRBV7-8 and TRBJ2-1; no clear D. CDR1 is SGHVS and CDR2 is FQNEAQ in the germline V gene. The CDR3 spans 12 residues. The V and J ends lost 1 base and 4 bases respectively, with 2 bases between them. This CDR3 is CASSLGYNEQFF. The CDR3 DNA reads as TGTGCCAGCAGCTTAGGGTACAATGAGCAGTTCTTC.

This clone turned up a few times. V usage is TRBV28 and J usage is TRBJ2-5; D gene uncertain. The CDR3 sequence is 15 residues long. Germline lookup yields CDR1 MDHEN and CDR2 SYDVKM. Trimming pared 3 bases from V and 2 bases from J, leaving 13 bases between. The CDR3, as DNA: TGTGCCAGCAGTTTCGCCCCGACGCGGCAAGAGACCCAGTACTTC. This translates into CASSFAPTRQETQYF.

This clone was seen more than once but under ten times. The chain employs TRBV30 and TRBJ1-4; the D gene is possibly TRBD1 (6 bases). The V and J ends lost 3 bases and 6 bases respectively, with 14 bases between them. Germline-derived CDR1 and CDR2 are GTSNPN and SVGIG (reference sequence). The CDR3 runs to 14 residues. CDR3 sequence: CAWSEGGYDEKLFF. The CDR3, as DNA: TGTGCCTGGAGCGAGGGGGGGTATGATGAAAAACTGTTTTTT.

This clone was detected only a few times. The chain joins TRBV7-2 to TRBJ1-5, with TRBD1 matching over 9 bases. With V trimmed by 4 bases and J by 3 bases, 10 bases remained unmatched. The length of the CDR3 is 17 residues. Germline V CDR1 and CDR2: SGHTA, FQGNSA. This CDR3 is CASSSISGTGINQPQHF. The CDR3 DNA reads TGTGCCAGCAGCTCAATTTCCGGGACAGGGATCAATCAGCCCCAGCATTTT.

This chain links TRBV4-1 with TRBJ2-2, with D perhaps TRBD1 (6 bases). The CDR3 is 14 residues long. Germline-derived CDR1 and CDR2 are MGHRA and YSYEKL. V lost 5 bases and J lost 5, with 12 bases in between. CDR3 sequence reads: CASSTRTATGELFF. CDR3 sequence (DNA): TGCGCCAGCAGCACGCGGACAGCAACCGGGGAGCTGTTTTTT.

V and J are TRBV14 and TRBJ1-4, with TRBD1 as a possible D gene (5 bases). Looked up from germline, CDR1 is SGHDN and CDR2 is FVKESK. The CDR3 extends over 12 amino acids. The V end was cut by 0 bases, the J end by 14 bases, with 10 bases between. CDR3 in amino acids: CASSQDWGGLFF. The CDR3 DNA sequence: TGTGCCAGCAGCCAAGATTGGGGCGGGCTGTTTTTT.

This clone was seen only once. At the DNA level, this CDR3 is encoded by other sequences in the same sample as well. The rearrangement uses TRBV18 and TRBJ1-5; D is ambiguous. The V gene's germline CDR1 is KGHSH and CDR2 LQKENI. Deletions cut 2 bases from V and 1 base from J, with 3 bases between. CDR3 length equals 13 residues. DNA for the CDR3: TGTGCCAGCTCACCAGGGAGCAATCAGCCCCAGCATTTT. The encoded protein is CASSPGSNQPQHF.

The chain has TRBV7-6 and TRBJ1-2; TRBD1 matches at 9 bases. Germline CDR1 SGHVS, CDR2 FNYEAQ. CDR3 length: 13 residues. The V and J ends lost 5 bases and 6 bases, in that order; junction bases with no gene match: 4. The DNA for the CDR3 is TGTGCCAGCAGCACTACAGGGGGCGATGGCTACACCTTC. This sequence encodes CASSTTGGDGYTF.

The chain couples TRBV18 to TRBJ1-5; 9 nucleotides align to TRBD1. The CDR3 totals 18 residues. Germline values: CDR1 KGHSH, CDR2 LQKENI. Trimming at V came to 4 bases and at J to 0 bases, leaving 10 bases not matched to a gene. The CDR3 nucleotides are TGTGCCAGCTCACTCATGCAACCGGGACAGGGTAGCAATCAGCCCCAGCATTTT. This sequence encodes CASSLMQPGQGSNQPQHF.